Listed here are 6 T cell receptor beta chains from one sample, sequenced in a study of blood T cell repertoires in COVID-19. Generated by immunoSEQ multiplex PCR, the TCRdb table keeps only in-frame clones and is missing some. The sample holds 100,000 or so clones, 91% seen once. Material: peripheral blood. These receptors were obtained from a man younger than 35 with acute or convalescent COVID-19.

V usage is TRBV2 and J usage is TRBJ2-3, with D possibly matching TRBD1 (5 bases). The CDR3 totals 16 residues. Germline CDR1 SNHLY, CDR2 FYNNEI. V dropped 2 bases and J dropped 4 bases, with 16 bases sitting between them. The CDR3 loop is CASSEKVGWGADTQYF. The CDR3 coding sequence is TGTGCCAGCAGTGAAAAGGTGGGCTGGGGCGCAGATACGCAGTATTTT.

CDR3 sequence reads: CASSINADRAGTGELFF. CDR3 bases: TGCGCCAGCAGCATAAACGCGGACAGGGCCGGTACCGGGGAGCTGTTTTTT. V and J are TRBV5-1 and TRBJ2-2; 8 bases match TRBD1. V lost 4 bases and J lost 5; bases outside the gene matches: 13. CDR3 length: 17 residues. Germline V lookup: CDR1 SGHRS, CDR2 YFSETQ.

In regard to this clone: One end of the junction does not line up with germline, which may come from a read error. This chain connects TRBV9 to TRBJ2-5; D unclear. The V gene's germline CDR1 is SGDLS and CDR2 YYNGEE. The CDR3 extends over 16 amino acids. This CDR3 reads CASSPVTSTLRLAYDF. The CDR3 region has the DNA TGTGCCAGCAGCCCCGTAACCTCGACTCTGCGTCTGGCCTACGACTTC.

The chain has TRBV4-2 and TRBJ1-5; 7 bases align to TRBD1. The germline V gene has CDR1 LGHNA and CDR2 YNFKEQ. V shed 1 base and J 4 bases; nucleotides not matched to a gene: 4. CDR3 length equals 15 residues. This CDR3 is CASSQGQGTNQPQHF. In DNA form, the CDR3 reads TGTGCCAGCAGCCAAGGACAGGGAACTAATCAGCCCCAGCATTTT.

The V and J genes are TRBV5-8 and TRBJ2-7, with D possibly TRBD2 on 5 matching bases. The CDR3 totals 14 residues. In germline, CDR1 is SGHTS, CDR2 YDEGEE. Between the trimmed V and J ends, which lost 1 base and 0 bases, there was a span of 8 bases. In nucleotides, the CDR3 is TGTGCCAGCAGCTTGTTGGGGAGCTCCTACGAGCAGTACTTC. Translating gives CASSLLGSSYEQYF.

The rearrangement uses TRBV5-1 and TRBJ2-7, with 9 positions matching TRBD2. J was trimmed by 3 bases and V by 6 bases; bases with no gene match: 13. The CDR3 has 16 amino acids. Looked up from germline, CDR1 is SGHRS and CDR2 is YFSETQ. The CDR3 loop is CASTLDTSGSYYEQYF. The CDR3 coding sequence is TGCGCCAGCACCCTAGATACTAGCGGGTCCTACTACGAGCAGTACTTC.